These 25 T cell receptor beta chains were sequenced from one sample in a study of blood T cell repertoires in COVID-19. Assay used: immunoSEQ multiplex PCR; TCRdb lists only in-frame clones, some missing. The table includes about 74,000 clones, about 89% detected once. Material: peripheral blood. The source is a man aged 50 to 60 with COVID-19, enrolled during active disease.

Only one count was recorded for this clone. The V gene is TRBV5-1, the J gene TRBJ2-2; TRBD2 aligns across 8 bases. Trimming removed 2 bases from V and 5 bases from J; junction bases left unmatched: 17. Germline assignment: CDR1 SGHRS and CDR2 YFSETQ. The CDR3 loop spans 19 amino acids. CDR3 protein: CASSFFHGRAASSTGELFF. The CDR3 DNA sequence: TGCGCCAGCAGCTTCTTTCACGGGAGGGCCGCTAGTAGTACCGGGGAGCTGTTTTTT.

CDR3 nucleotides: TGTGCCAGCAGTCACCTACTCATGAACACTGAAGCTTTCTTT. Translating gives CASSHLLMNTEAFF. The genes are TRBV28 and TRBJ1-1, with no clear D. The germline V gene has CDR1 MDHEN and CDR2 SYDVKM. The CDR3 loop spans 14 amino acids. Trimming removed 5 bases from V and 0 bases from J, with 10 bases in between.

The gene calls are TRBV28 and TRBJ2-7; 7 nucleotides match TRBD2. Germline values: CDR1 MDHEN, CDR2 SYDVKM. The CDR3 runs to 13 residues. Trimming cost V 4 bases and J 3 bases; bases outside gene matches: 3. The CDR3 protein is CASSSSGNYEQYV. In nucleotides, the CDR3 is TGTGCCAGCAGTTCTAGCGGAAACTACGAGCAGTACGTC.

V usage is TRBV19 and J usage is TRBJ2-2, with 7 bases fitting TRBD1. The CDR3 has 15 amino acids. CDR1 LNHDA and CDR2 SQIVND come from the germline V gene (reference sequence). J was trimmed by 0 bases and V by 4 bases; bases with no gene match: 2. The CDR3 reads CASSTTGTNTGELFF. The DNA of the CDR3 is TGTGCCAGTAGTACGACAGGGACGAACACCGGGGAGCTGTTTTTT. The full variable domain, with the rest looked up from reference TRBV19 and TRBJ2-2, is DGGITQSPKYLFRKEGQNVTLSCEQNLNHDAMYWYRQDPGQGLRLIYYSQIVNDFQKGDIAEGYSVSREKKESFPLTVTSAQKNPTAFYLCASSTTGTNTGELFFGEGSRLTVL.

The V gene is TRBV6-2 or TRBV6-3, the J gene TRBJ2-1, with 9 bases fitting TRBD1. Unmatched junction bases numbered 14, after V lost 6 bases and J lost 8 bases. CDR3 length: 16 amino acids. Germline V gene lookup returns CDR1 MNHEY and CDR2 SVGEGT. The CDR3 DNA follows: TGTGCCAGCAGCACAGGAGTACAGGGGGCGGCGCATGAGCAGTTCTTC. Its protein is CASSTGVQGAAHEQFF.

CDR3 in amino acids: CSGSGRAEAFF. In DNA, the CDR3 is TGCAGCGGATCCGGTCGGGCTGAAGCTTTCTTT. This chain links TRBV29-1 with TRBJ1-1; no definite D call. The V end was cut by 7 bases, the J end by 6 bases, with 12 bases between. The V gene's germline CDR1 is SQVTM and CDR2 ANQGSEA. This CDR3 is 11 amino acids long.

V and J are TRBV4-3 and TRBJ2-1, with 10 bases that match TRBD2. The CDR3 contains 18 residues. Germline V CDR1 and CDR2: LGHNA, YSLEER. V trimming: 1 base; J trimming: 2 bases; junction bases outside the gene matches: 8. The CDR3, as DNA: TGCGCCAGCAGCCAAGCTAGCGGGGGCCCGGTAGCCTACAATGAGCAGTTCTTC. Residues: CASSQASGGPVAYNEQFF.

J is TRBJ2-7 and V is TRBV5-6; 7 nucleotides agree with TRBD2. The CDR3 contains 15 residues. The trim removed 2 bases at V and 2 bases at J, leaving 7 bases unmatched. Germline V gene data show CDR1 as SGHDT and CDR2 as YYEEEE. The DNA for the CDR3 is TGTGCCAGCAGCTTTCGGACTAGTGGTCCCTACGAGCAGTACGTC. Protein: CASSFRTSGPYEQYV.

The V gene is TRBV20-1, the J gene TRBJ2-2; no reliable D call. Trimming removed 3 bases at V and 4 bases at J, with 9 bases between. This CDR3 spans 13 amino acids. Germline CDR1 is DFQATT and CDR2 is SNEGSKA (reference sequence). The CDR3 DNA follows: TGCAGTGCTAGTAGTTACGGCACCGGGGAGCTGTTTTTT. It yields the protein CSASSYGTGELFF.

CDR3 protein: CASNLQGQHEQYF. The DNA for the CDR3 is TGTGCCAGCAATCTACAGGGACAGCACGAGCAGTACTTC. V gene TRBV27 combines with J gene TRBJ2-7; 7 bases fit TRBD1. The CDR3 is 13 amino acids. Per germline, CDR1 MNHEY and CDR2 SMNVEV (reference sequence). V lost 7 bases and J lost 5; bases outside the gene matches: 8.

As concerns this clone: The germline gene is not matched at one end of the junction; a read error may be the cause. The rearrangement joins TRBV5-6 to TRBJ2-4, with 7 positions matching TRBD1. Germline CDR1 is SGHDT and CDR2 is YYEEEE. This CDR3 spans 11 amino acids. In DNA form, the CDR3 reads TGTGCCAGCAGCTTGGGACAGGGCCAGGACTTC. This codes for CASSLGQGQDF.

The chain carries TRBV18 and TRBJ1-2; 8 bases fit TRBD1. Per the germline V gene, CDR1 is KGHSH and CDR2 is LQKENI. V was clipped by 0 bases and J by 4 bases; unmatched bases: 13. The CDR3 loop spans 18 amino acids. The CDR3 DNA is TGTGCCAGCTCACCACCGGGACAGGAAGGCCCCAAGGGCTATGGCTACACCTTC. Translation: CASSPPGQEGPKGYGYTF. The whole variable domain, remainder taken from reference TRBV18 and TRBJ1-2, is NAGVMQNPRHLVRRRGQEARLRCSPMKGHSHVYWYRQLPEEGLKFMVYLQKENIIDESGMPKERFSAEFPKEGPSILRIQQVVRGDSAAYFCASSPPGQEGPKGYGYTFGSGTRLTVV.

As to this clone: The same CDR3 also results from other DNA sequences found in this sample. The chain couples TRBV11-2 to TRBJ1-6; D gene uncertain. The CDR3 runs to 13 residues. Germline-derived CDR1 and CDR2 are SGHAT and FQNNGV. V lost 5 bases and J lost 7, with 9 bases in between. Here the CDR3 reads CASSLTGNSPLHF. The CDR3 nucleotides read TGTGCCAGCAGCCTAACCGGGAATTCACCCCTCCACTTT.

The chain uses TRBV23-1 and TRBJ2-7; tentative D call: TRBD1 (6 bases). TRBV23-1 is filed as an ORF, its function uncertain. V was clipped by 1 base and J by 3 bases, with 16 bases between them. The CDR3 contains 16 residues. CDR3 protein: CASSQLIQSRGYEQYF. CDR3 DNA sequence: TGCGCCAGCAGTCAATTAATACAGAGCAGGGGCTACGAGCAGTACTTC.

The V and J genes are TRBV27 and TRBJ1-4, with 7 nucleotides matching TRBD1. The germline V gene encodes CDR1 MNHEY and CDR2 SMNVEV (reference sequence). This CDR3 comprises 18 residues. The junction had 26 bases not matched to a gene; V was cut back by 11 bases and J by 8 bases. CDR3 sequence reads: CASLASSSPDRVNEKLFF. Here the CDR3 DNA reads TGTGCCTCCTTGGCCAGCAGTTCCCCCGACAGGGTTAACGAAAAACTGTTTTTT.

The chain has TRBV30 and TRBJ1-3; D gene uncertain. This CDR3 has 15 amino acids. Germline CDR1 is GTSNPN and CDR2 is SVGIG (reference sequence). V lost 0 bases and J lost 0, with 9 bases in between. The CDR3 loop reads CAWSVGLSSGNTIYF. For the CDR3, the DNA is TGTGCCTGGAGTGTTGGGCTCTCCTCTGGAAACACCATATATTTT.

The CDR3 bases are TGTGCCAGCAGCTTAGCGGGGGCGGGAGGGCACGAGACCCAGTACTTC. Residues: CASSLAGAGGHETQYF. The chain carries TRBV7-2 and TRBJ2-5; 9 bases are a match to TRBD2. The germline gives CDR1 SGHTA, CDR2 FQGNSA. The V segment lost 0 bases and the J segment 5 bases; nucleotides outside the gene matches: 7. This CDR3 has 16 residues.

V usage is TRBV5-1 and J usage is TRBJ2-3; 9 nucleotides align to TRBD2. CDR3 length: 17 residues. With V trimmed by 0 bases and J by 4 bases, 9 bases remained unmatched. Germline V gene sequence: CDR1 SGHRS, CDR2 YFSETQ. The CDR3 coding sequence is TGCGCCAGCAGCTTGGCATACGCGGGAGGGCCCGCAGATACGCAGTATTTT. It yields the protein CASSLAYAGGPADTQYF.

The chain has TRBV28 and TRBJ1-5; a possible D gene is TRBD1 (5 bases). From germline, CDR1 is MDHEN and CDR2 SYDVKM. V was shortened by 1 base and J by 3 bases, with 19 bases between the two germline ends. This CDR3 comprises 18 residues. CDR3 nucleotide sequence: TGTGCCAGCAGTTTATCCCCTGGGTTAGGGGCGCTCAATCAGCCCCAGCATTTT. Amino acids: CASSLSPGLGALNQPQHF.

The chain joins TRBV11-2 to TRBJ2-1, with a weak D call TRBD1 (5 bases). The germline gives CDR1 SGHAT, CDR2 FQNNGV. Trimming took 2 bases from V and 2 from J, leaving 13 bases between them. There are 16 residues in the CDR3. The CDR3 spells CASSLRDGRAYNEQFF. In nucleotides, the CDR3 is TGTGCCAGCAGCTTAAGAGACGGCAGGGCCTACAATGAGCAGTTCTTC.

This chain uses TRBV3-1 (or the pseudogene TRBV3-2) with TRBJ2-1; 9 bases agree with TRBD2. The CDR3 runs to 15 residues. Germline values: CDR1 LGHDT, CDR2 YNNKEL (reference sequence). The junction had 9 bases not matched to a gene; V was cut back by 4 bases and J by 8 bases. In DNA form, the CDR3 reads TGTGCCAGCAGCCTTCTAGCGGGATTCGACGATGAGCAGTTCTTC. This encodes CASSLLAGFDDEQFF.

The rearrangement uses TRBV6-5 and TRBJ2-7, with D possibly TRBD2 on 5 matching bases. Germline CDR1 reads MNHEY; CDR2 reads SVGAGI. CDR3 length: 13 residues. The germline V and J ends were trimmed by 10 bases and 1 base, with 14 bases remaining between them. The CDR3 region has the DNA TGTGCCACCTCACGGACGGGGTCCTACGAGCAGTACGTC. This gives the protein CATSRTGSYEQYV.

CDR3 coding DNA: TGTGCCACCAGTGATGCCGGAGGGGCAACAGATACGCAGTATTTT. This codes for CATSDAGGATDTQYF. J is TRBJ2-3 and V is TRBV24-1; maybe TRBD2 (6 bases). The CDR3 is made up of 15 amino acids. V was pared by 3 bases and J by 3 bases, with 12 bases between. The V gene's germline CDR1 is KGHDR and CDR2 SFDVKD.

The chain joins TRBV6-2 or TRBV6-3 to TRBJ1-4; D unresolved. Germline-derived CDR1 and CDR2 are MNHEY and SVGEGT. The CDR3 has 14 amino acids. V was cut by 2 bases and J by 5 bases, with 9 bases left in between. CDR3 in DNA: TGTGCCAGCAGTTACGGGCCATCAAATGAAAAACTGTTTTTT. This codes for CASSYGPSNEKLFF.

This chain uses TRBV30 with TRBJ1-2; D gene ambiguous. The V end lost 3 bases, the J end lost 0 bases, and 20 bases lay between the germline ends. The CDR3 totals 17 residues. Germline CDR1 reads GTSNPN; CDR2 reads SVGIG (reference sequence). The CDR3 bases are TGTGCCTGGAGGCCCCCAGGAACCCCCCTTTCTAACTATGGCTACACCTTC. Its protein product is CAWRPPGTPLSNYGYTF.